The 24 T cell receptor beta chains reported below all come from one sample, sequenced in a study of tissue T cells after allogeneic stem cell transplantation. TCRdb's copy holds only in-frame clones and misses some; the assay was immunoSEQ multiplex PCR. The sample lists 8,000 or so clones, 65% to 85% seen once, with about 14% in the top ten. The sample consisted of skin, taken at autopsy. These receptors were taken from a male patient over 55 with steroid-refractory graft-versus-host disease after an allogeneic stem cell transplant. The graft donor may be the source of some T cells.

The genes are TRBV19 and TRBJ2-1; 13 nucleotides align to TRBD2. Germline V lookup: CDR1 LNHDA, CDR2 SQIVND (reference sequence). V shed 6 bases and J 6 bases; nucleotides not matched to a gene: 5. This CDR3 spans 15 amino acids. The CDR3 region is CASSATSGGLNEQFF. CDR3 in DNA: TGTGCCAGTAGCGCGACTAGCGGGGGGCTCAATGAGCAGTTCTTC.

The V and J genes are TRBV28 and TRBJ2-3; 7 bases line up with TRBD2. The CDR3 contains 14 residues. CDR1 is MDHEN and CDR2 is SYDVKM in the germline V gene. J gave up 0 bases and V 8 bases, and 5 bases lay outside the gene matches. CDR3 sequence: CASHLGGSTDTQYF. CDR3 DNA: TGTGCCAGCCACCTGGGGGGGAGCACAGATACGCAGTATTTT.

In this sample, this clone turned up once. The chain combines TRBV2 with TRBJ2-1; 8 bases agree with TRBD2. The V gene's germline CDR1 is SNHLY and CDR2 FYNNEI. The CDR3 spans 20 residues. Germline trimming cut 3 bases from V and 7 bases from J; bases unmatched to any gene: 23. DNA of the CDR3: TGTGCCAGCAGTGAGGGATTGGGTTACTCCGGGACTAGACGTACGAATGAGCAGTTCTTC. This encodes CASSEGLGYSGTRRTNEQFF. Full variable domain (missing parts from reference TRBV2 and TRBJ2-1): EPEVTQTPSHQVTQMGQEVILRCVPISNHLYFYWYRQILGQKVEFLVSFYNNEISEKSEIFDDQFSVERPDGSNFTLKIRSTKLEDSAMYFCASSEGLGYSGTRRTNEQFFGPGTRLTVL.

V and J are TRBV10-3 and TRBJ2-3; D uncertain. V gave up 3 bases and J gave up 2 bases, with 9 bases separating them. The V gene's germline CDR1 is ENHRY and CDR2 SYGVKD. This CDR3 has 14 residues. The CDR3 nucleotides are TGTGCCATCAGTGATGGAACAGTCACAGATACGCAGTATTTT. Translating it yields CAISDGTVTDTQYF.

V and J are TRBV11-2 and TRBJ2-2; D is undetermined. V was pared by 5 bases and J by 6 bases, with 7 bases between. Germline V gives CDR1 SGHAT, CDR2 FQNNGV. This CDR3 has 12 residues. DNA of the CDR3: TGTGCCAGCAGCCACATTGCCGGGGAGCTGTTTTTT. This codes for CASSHIAGELFF.

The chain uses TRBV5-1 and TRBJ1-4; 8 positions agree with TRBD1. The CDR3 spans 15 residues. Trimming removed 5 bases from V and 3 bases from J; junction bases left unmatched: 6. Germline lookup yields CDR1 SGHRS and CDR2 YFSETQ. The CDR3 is CASSQDRESNEKLFF. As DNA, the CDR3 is TGCGCCAGCAGTCAGGACAGGGAGTCTAATGAAAAACTGTTTTTT. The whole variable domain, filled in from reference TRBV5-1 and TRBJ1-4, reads KAGVTQTPRYLIKTRGQQVTLSCSPISGHRSVSWYQQTPGQGLQFLFEYFSETQRNKGNFPGRFSGRQFSNSRSEMNVSTLELGDSALYLCASSQDRESNEKLFFGSGTQLSVL.

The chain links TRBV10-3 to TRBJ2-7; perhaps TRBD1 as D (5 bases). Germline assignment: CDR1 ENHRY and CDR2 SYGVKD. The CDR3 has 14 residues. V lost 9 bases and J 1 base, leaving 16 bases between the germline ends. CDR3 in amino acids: CAMRQFRGSYEQYF. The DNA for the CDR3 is TGTGCCATGCGACAGTTCAGAGGTTCCTACGAGCAGTACTTC.

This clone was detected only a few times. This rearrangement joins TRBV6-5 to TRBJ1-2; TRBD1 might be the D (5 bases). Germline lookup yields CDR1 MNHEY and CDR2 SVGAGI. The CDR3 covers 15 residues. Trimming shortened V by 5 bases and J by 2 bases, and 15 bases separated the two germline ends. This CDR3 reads CASSNTGTANYGYTF. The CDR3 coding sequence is TGTGCCAGCAGTAACACCGGGACGGCAAACTATGGCTACACCTTC.

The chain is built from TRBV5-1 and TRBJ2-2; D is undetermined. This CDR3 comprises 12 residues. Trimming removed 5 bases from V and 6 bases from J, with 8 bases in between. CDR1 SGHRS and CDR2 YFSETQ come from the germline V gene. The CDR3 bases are TGCGCCAGCAGAGGAGAGTCCGGGGAGCTGTTTTTT. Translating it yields CASRGESGELFF. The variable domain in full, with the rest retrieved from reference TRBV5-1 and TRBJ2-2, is KAGVTQTPRYLIKTRGQQVTLSCSPISGHRSVSWYQQTPGQGLQFLFEYFSETQRNKGNFPGRFSGRQFSNSRSEMNVSTLELGDSALYLCASRGESGELFFGEGSRLTVL.

This CDR3 is CASTLDSRTDTQYF. The CDR3 bases are TGTGCCAGCACCCTCGACAGCCGCACAGATACGCAGTATTTT. The chain recombines TRBV9 with TRBJ2-3; D may be TRBD1 (5 bases). This CDR3 is built from 14 residues. Trimming took 6 bases from V and 1 from J, leaving 12 bases between them. CDR1 SGDLS and CDR2 YYNGEE come from the germline V gene.

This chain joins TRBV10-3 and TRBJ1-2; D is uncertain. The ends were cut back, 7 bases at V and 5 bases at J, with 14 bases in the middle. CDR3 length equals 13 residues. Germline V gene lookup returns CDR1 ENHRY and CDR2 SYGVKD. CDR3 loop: CAITSEDEYGYTF. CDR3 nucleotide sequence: TGTGCCATCACCTCGGAGGATGAATATGGCTACACCTTC.

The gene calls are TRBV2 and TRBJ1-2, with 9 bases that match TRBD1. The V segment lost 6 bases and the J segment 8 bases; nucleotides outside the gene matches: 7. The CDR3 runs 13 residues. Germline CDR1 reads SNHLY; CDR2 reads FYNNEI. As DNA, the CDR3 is TGTGCCAGCAGCCTGGACAGGGGAAAAGGCTACACCTTC. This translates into CASSLDRGKGYTF.

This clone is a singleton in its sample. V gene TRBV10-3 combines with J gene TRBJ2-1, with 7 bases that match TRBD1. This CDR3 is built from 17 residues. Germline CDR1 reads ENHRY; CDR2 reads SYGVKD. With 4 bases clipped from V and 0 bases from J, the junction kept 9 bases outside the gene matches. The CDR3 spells CAISGSEGASSYNEQFF. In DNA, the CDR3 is TGTGCCATCAGTGGGTCCGAGGGGGCAAGCTCCTACAATGAGCAGTTCTTC.

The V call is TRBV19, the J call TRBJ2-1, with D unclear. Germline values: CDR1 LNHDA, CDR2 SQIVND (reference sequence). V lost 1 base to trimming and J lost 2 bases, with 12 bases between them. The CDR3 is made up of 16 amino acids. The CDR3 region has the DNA TGTGCCAGTAGTATAGGCTCTCGGGTCGCCTACAATGAGCAGTTCTTC. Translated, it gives CASSIGSRVAYNEQFF.

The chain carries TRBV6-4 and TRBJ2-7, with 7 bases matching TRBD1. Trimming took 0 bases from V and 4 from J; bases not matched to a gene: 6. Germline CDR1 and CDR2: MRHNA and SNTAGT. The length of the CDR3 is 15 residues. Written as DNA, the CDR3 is TGTGCCAGCAGTGACTCGTCCCAGGGGGAATACGAGCAGTACTTC. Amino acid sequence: CASSDSSQGEYEQYF.

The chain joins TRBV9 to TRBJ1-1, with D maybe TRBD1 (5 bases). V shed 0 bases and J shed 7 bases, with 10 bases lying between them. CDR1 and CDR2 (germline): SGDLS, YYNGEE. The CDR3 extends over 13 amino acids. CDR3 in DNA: TGTGCCAGCAGCGTAGACCAGGGCGTTGAAGCTTTCTTT. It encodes CASSVDQGVEAFF.

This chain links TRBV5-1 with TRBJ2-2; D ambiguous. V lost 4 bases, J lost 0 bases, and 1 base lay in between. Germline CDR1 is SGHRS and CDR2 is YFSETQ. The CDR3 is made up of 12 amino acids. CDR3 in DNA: TGCGCCAGCAGCCCGAACACCGGGGAGCTGTTTTTT. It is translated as CASSPNTGELFF.

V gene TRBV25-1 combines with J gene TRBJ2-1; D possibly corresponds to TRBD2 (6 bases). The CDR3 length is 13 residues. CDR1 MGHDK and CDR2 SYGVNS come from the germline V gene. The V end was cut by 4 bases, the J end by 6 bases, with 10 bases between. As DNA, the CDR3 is TGTGCCAGCAGTGGGGACTTTCTCAATGAGCAGTTCTTC. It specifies CASSGDFLNEQFF.

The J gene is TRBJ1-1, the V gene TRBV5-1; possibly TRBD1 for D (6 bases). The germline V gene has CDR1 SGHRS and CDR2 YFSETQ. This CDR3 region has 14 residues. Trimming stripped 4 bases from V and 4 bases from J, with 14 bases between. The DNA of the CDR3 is TGCGCCAGCAGCCCGGAGGGGGGGATCACTGAAGCTTTCTTT. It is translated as CASSPEGGITEAFF.

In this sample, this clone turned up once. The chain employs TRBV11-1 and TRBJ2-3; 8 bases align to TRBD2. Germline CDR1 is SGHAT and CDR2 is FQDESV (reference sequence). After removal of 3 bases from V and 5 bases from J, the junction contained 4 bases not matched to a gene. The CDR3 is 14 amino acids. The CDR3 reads CASSFSGVGDTQYF. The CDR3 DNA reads TGTGCCAGCAGCTTTAGCGGGGTGGGAGATACGCAGTATTTT.

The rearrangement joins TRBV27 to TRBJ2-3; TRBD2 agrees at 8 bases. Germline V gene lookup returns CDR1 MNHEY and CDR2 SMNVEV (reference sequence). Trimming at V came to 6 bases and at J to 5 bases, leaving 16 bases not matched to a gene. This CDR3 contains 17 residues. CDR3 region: CASSGGGRRVYGDTQYF. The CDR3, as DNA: TGTGCCAGCAGCGGGGGGGGAAGGAGGGTCTACGGAGATACGCAGTATTTT.

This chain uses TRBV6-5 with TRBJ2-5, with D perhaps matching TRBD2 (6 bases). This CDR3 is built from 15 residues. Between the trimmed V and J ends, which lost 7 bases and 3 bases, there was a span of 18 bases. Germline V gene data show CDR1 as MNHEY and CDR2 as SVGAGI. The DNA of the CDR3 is TGTGCCAGCAATCCGTGGGGGGACCCGAAAGAGACCCAGTACTTC. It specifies CASNPWGDPKETQYF.

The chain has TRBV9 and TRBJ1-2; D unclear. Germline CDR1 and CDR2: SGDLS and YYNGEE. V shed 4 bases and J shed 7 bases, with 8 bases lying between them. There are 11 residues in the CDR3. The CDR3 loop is CASSHLGGYTF. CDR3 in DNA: TGTGCCAGCAGCCACCTTGGTGGCTACACCTTC.

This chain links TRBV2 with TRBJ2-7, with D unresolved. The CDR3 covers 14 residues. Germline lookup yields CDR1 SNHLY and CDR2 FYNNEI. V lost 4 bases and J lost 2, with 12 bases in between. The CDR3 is CASSVGKLTYEQYF. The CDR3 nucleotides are TGTGCCAGCAGTGTGGGTAAACTCACCTACGAGCAGTACTTC.